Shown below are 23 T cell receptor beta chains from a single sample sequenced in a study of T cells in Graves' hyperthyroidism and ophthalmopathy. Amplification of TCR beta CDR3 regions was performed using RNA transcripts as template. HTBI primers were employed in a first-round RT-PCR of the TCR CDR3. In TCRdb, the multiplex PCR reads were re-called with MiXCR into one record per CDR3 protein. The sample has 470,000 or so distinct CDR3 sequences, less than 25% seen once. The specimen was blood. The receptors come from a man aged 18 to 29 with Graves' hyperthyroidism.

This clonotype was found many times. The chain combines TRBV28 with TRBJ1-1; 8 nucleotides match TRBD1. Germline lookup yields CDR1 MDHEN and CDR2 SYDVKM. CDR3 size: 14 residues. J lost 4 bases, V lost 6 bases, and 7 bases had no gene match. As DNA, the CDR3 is TGTGCCAGCAGCCCCTCAGGGGGCATCACTGAAGCTTTCTTT. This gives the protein CASSPSGGITEAFF.

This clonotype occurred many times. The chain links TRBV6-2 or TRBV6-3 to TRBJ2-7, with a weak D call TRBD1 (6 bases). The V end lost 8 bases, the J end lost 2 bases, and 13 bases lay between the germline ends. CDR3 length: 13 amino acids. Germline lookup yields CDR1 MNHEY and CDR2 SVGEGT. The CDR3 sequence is CASGQTNPYEQYF. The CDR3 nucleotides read TGTGCCAGCGGACAGACAAATCCCTACGAGCAGTACTTC.

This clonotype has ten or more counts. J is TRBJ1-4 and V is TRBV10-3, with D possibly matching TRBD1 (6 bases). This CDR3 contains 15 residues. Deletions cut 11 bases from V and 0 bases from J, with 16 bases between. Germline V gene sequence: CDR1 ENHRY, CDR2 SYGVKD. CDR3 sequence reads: CAVGGLISTNEKLFF. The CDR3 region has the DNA TGTGCCGTTGGGGGGCTCATTTCAACTAATGAAAAACTGTTTTTT.

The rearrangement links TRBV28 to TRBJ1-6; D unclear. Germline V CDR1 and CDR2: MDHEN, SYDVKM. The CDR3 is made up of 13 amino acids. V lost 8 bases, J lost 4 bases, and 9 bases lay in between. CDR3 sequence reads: CASLTGYNSPLHF. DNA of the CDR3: TGTGCCAGCTTGACGGGGTATAATTCACCCCTCCACTTT.

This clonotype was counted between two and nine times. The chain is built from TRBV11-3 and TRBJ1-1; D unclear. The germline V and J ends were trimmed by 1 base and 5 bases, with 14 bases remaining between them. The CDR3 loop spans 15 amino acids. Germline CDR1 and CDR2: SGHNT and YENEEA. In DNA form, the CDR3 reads TGTGCCAGCAGCTTAGGGCCTCAAGGAACAACTGAAGCTTTCTTT. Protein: CASSLGPQGTTEAFF.

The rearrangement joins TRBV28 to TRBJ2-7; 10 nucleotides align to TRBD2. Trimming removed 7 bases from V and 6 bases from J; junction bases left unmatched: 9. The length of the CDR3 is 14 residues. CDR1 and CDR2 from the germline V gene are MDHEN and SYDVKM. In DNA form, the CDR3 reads TGTGCCAGCATACTAGCGGGATTTGTACGCGAGCAGTACTTC. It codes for CASILAGFVREQYF.

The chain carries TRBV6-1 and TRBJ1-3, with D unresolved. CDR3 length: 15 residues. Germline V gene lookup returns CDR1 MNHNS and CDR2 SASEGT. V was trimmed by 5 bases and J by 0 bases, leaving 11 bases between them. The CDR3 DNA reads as TGTGCCAGCAGTACCGGGAGCCGCTCTGGAAACACCATATATTTT. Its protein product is CASSTGSRSGNTIYF.

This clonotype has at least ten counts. The CDR3 DNA is TGTGCCAGCAGTGTGGGGTTCCTCGGGGCCCTCGGGACTGAAGCTTTCTTT. It specifies CASSVGFLGALGTEAFF. V is TRBV6-1 and J is TRBJ1-1, with a possible D match to TRBD1 (5 bases). Germline V gives CDR1 MNHNS, CDR2 SASEGT. The CDR3 spans 17 residues. V was clipped by 4 bases and J by 5 bases, with 23 bases between them.

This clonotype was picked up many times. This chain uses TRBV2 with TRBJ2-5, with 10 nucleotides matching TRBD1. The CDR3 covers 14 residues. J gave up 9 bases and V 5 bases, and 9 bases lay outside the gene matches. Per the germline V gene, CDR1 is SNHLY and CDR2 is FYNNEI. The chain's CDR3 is CASSPGTGEGAQYF. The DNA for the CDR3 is TGTGCCAGCAGTCCAGGGACAGGGGAGGGGGCCCAGTACTTC.

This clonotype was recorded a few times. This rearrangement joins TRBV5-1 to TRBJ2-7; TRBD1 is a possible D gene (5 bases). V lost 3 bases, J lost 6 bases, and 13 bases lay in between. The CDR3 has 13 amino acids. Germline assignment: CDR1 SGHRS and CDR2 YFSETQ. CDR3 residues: CASSSNKRGEQYF. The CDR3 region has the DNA TGCGCCAGCAGCTCGAACAAAAGGGGCGAGCAGTACTTC.

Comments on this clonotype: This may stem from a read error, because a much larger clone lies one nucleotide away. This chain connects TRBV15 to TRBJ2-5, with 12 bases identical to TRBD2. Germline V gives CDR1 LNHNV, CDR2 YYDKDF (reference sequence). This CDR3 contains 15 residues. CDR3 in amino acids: CATSRRLAGEEIQYF. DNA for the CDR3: TGTGCCACCAGCAGAAGACTAGCGGGGGAAGAGATCCAGTACTTC.

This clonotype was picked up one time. The CDR3 spells CASSLLQGGDSGNTIYF. For the CDR3, the DNA is TGTGCCAGCAGCCTCCTTCAAGGTGGAGACTCTGGAAACACCATATATTTT. This rearrangement joins TRBV9 to TRBJ1-3; D not resolved. Deletions cut 4 bases from V and 0 bases from J, with 17 bases between. This CDR3 has 17 residues. The germline gives CDR1 SGDLS, CDR2 YYNGEE.

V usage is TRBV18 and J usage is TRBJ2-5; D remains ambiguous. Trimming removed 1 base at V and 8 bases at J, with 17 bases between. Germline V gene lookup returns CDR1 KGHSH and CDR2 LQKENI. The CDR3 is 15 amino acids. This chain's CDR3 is CASSPRPRTLATQYF. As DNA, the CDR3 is TGTGCCAGCTCACCACGGCCCCGGACCTTGGCTACCCAGTACTTC.

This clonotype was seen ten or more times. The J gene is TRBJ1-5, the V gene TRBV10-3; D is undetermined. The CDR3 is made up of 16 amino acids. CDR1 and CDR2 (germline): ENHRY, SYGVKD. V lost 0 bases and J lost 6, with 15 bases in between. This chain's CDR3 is CAISESMQIDGQPQHF. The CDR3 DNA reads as TGTGCCATCAGTGAGTCGATGCAGATTGATGGTCAGCCCCAGCATTTT.

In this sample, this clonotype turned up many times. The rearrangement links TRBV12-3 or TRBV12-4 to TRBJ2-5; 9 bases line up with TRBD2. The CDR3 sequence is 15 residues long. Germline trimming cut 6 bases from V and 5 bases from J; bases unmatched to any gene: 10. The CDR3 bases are TGTGCCAGCAGCCATTGGGGACTAGCTGGTGAGACCCAGTACTTC. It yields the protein CASSHWGLAGETQYF.

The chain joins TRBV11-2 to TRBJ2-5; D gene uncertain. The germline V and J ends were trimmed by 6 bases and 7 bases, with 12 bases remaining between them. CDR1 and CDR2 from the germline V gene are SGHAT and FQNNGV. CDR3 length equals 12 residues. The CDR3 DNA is TGTGCCAGCAGTCATTCAGAGCGGACCCAGTACTTC. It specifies CASSHSERTQYF.

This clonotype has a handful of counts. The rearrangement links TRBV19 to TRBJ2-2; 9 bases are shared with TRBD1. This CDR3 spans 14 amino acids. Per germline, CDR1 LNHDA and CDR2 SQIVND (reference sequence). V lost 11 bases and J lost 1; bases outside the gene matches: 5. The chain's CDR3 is CASPGQGNTGELFF. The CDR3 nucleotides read TGTGCCTCTCCGGGACAGGGGAACACCGGGGAGCTGTTTTTT.

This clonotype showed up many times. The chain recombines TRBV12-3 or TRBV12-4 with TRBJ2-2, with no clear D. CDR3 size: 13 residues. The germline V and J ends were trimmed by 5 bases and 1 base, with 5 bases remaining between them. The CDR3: CASSIRNTGELFF. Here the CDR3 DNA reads TGTGCCAGCAGTATCAGGAACACCGGGGAGCTGTTTTTT.

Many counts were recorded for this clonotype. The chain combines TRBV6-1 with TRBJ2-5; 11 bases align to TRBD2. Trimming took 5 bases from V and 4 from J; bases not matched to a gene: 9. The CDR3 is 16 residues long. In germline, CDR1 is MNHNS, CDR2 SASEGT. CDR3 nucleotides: TGTGCCAGCAGTCGGGGACTAGCGGTCAGGCGAGAGACCCAGTACTTC. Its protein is CASSRGLAVRRETQYF.

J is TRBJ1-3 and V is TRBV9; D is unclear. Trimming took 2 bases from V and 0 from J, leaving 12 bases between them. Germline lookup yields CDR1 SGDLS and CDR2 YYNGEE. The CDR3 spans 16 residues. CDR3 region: CASSVGLLSSGNTIYF. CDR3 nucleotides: TGTGCCAGCAGCGTCGGACTTCTGAGCTCTGGAAACACCATATATTTT.

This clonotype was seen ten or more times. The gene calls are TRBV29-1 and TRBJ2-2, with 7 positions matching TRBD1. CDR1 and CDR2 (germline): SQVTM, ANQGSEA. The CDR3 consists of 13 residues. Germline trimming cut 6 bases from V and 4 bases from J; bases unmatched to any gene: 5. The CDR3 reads CSVATGATGELFF. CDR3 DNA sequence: TGCAGCGTCGCTACAGGGGCCACCGGGGAGCTGTTTTTT.

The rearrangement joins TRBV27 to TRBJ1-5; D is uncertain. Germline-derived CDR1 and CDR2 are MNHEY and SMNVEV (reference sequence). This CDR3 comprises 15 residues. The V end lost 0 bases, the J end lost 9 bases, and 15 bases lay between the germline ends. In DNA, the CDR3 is TGTGCCAGCAGTTTATCTGGCGGATCCCCTGGGCCCCAGCATTTT. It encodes CASSLSGGSPGPQHF.

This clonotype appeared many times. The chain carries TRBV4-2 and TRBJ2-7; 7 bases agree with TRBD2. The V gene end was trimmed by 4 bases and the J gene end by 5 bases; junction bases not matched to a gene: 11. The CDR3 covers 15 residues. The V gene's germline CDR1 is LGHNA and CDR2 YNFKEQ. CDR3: CASSPGEGVGDEQYF. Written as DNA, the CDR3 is TGTGCCAGCAGCCCCGGGGAGGGAGTAGGCGACGAGCAGTACTTC.